The sample holds a few counts of the clone carrying this T cell receptor beta chain. The target antigen is unknown. The CDR3 length is 14 residues. V was pared by 5 bases and J by 6 bases, with 15 bases between. Looked up from germline, CDR1 is SGHAT and CDR2 is FQNNGV. Isolated RNA was reverse transcribed in full, so expressed TCRB transcripts were sequenced. The table came from immunoSEQ multiplex PCR; TCRdb's copy has only in-frame clones and leaves some out. The sample contains approximately 140,000 clones, roughly 9.3% of which appear only once. Heparinised blood was drawn once per donor, averaging around 120 mL. CD45RO/CCR7/CD25/CD127/CD95/CD27 separated CD4+ naive, central memory, regulatory and stem cell-like memory cells by sorting. The data belong to a study of beta chain features in type 1 diabetes. Whole-study findings and limits: The question of HLA type influencing TCRB rearrangement was one that remained unresolved here.

The clonotype comes from a woman in her thirties or forties in good health. The rearrangement joins TRBV11-2 to TRBJ2-3, with D perhaps TRBD1 (6 bases). The sequencing sample was made of central memory CD4+ T cells from blood. CDR3 coding DNA: TGTGCCAGCAGCAATACCCAGGGGAAGGATACGCAGTATTTT. It translates to CASSNTQGKDTQYF.